These 12 T cell receptor beta chains came from one sample sequenced in a study of cytomegalovirus exposure and HLA in healthy donors. This PCR relied on a set of 60 Vbeta primers and 13 Jbeta primers. Sequencing was performed with immunoSEQ multiplex PCR; in TCRdb, only in-frame clones are kept and a portion is missing. The profile shows about 250,000 clones, roughly 91% of them singletons. Material for sequencing was PBMCs. The receptors come from a girl aged 2-10 years in good health and CMV-seronegative.

This clone was counted a few times. This chain links TRBV6-1 with TRBJ1-1, with no clear D. V was cut by 6 bases and J by 7 bases, with 9 bases left in between. The germline V gene encodes CDR1 MNHNS and CDR2 SASEGT. The CDR3 length is 11 residues. The DNA for the CDR3 is TGTGCCAGCAGGACAATCTTTGAAGCTTTCTTT. Its protein is CASRTIFEAFF.

J is TRBJ2-7 and V is TRBV27; TRBD2 aligns across 12 bases. V lost 6 bases and J lost 4; bases outside the gene matches: 7. The CDR3 totals 15 residues. The germline gives CDR1 MNHEY, CDR2 SMNVEV (reference sequence). The DNA of the CDR3 is TGTGCCAGCAGAGCCCCTAGCGGGGGGGTTTACGAGCAGTACTTC. Protein product: CASRAPSGGVYEQYF.

The rearrangement uses TRBV4-2 and TRBJ2-7, with 8 bases aligning to TRBD2. Germline lookup yields CDR1 LGHNA and CDR2 YNFKEQ. The length of the CDR3 is 15 residues. V was clipped by 4 bases and J by 2 bases; unmatched bases: 7. CDR3 sequence (DNA): TGTGCCAGCAGCCGCCGACTAGCGATTCCCTACGAGCAGTACTTC. As protein: CASSRRLAIPYEQYF.

V gene TRBV6-6 combines with J gene TRBJ1-3, with TRBD1 matching 9 bases. CDR3 length equals 14 residues. Trimming removed 7 bases from V and 2 bases from J; junction bases left unmatched: 3. Germline V gene lookup returns CDR1 MNHNY and CDR2 SVGAGI (reference sequence). This CDR3 is CASTGTGTGNTIYF. The CDR3 region has the DNA TGTGCCAGCACGGGGACAGGGACTGGAAACACCATATATTTT.

About this clone: At the DNA level, this CDR3 is encoded by other sequences in the same sample as well. The chain couples TRBV18 to TRBJ2-6; D gene ambiguous. The V end lost 5 bases, the J end lost 0 bases, and 5 bases lay between the germline ends. CDR1 KGHSH and CDR2 LQKENI come from the germline V gene. The CDR3 consists of 14 residues. CDR3 nucleotide sequence: TGTGCCAGCTCATCCAACTCTGGGGCCAACGTCCTGACTTTC. It codes for CASSSNSGANVLTF.

About this clone: Mismatch with germline at one junction end may stem from a read error. The rearrangement uses TRBV7-9 and TRBJ1-2, with no clear D. The CDR3 extends over 13 amino acids. CDR1 and CDR2 from the germline V gene are SEHNR and FQNEAQ (reference sequence). The CDR3, as DNA: TGTTCCAGCAGCTTTCCGCCTTTGGAGGGCTACACCTTC. This sequence encodes CSSSFPPLEGYTF.

The chain joins TRBV6-1 to TRBJ1-3; tentative D call: TRBD1 (5 bases). The CDR3 runs 13 residues. The germline V gene encodes CDR1 MNHNS and CDR2 SASEGT. Trimming shortened V by 3 bases and J by 4 bases, and 7 bases separated the two germline ends. The DNA for the CDR3 is TGTGCCAGCAGTGAGGGGCTGGGAAACACCATATATTTT. Its protein is CASSEGLGNTIYF.

The V call is TRBV2, the J call TRBJ2-5; 7 bases align to TRBD2. CDR3 length equals 17 residues. CDR1 and CDR2 (germline): SNHLY, FYNNEI. Unmatched junction bases numbered 23, after V lost 7 bases and J lost 9 bases. CDR3 sequence (DNA): TGTGCCAGCAAGCTAGATGGGACTACAGAAAAGCGTAGGCCCCAGTACTTC. Its protein product is CASKLDGTTEKRRPQYF.

The V gene is TRBV12-2, the J gene TRBJ2-1; the table's D call TRBD2 went unverified against the DNA. TRBV12-2 is noted as a pseudogene. The CDR3 consists of 14 residues. The CDR3 here is CASRGLPRFNEQFF. The CDR3 region has the DNA TGTGCAAGTCGCGGTCTCCCTAGATTCAATGAGCAGTTCTTC.

This clone was seen a single time. V gene TRBV28 combines with J gene TRBJ2-7; 9 nucleotides line up with TRBD1. CDR1 and CDR2 (germline): MDHEN, SYDVKM. The CDR3 consists of 15 residues. Trimming removed 5 bases from V and 1 base from J; junction bases left unmatched: 6. CDR3 nucleotides: TGTGCCAGCAGTCGGGACAGGGCTACTTCCTACGAGCAGTACTTC. This sequence encodes CASSRDRATSYEQYF.

The rearrangement uses TRBV15 and TRBJ1-4, with D possibly being TRBD1 (5 bases). The germline V gene has CDR1 LNHNV and CDR2 YYDKDF (reference sequence). V was pared by 4 bases and J by 8 bases, with 14 bases between. The CDR3 totals 14 residues. This chain's CDR3 is CATSKWGGTEKLFF. CDR3 in DNA: TGTGCCACCAGCAAATGGGGGGGGACGGAAAAACTGTTTTTT.

The chain has TRBV7-9 and TRBJ1-4; D gene ambiguous. The CDR3 has 12 amino acids. V lost 7 bases to trimming and J lost 8 bases, with 11 bases between them. From germline, CDR1 is SEHNR and CDR2 FQNEAQ (reference sequence). As DNA, the CDR3 is TGTGCCAGCATAAACCACGGGGAAAAACTGTTTTTT. Translation: CASINHGEKLFF.